A selection of T cell receptor beta chains follows, all from one sample in a study of blood T cell repertoires in COVID-19. Profiled with immunoSEQ multiplex PCR; TCRdb holds only in-frame clones, not every one. The sample lists around 150,000 clones, 65% to 90% seen once, with less than 3.5% in the top ten. Sequencing was carried out using peripheral blood. The receptors were sampled from a man aged 65 to 85 with acute or convalescent COVID-19. Both conserved end residues are part of each CDR3. The D gene is left open where the match is weak. Size is omitted from some rows. Given values are once, few, many or a class for expanded clones.

D,V,J,size,CDR3,DNA
TRBD1,TRBV6-5,TRBJ1-4,many,CASSYSTRGRLEKLFF,TGTGCCAGCAGTTACTCCACCAGGGGGCGACTTGAAAAACTGTTTTTT
NA,TRBV27,TRBJ1-2,NA,CASSLRGESYGYTF,TGTGCCAGCAGTTTAAGGGGTGAAAGCTATGGCTACACCTTC
NA,TRBV2,TRBJ1-5,NA,CASSDRQSSQPQHF,TGTGCCAGCAGTGATAGACAGTCGAGTCAGCCCCAGCATTTT
NA,TRBV2,TRBJ2-1,NA,CASSLQGVDNEQFF,TGTGCCAGCAGCCTACAGGGCGTGGATAATGAGCAGTTCTTC
TRBD2,TRBV7-2,TRBJ2-5,NA,CASSLSLAEETQYF,TGTGCCAGCAGCTTATCCCTAGCGGAAGAGACCCAGTACTTC
TRBD1,TRBV19,TRBJ1-2,few,CASRAGGDSVGNGYTF,TGTGCCAGTCGGGCAGGGGGTGATTCCGTAGGAAATGGCTACACCTTC
TRBD1,TRBV3-1/TRBV3-2,TRBJ1-3,once,CASSPVGQDENTIYF,TGTGCCAGCAGCCCAGTCGGACAGGATGAAAACACCATATATTTT
NA,TRBV6-5,TRBJ2-3,NA,CASSTPGLLSVYF,TGTGCCAGCAGTACCCCCGGACTTTTGTCAGTGTATTTT
NA,TRBV3-1/TRBV3-2,TRBJ2-5,NA,CASSHRMAETQYF,TGTGCCAGCAGCCACAGGATGGCAGAGACCCAGTACTTC
TRBD2,TRBV6-1,TRBJ2-5,NA,CASSAGLAGGFLQETQYF,TGTGCCAGCAGTGCCGGACTAGCGGGAGGTTTCTTACAGGAGACCCAGTACTTC
NA,TRBV19,TRBJ1-4,once,CASSRGYEKLFF,TGTGCCAGTTCGCGGGGTTATGAAAAACTGTTTTTT
NA,TRBV5-1,TRBJ2-3,NA,CASSLRVGDYTDTQYF,TGCGCCAGCAGCTTACGAGTGGGAGATTACACAGATACGCAGTATTTT
TRBD1,TRBV7-7,TRBJ2-5,NA,CASSSLTGPPETQYF,TGTGCTAGCAGCTCTCTGACAGGGCCGCCAGAGACCCAGTACTTC
TRBD1,TRBV5-1,TRBJ2-7,NA,CASSSQGKPLSYEQYF,TGCGCCAGCAGCTCACAGGGGAAACCCCTCTCCTACGAGCAGTACTTC
TRBD1,TRBV24-1,TRBJ2-3,once,CATTGDRGSTDTQYF,TGTGCCACCACTGGGGACAGGGGAAGCACAGATACGCAGTATTTT
TRBD1,TRBV4-3,TRBJ2-3,NA,CASSQEDRQGADTQYF,TGCGCCAGCAGCCAAGAAGACAGACAGGGGGCAGATACGCAGTATTTT
NA,TRBV12-2,TRBJ1-3,NA,CASRPSADRNERNTIYF,TGTGCAAGTCGCCCTTCAGCAGACAGGAACGAAAGAAACACCATATATTTT
TRBD2,TRBV7-6,TRBJ2-3,NA,CASSPGLADSTDTQYF,TGTGCCAGCAGCCCCGGACTAGCGGATAGCACAGATACGCAGTATTTT
NA,TRBV18,TRBJ2-3,NA,CASSPGGDTQYF,TGTGCCAGCTCACCAGGAGGAGATACGCAGTATTTT
TRBD2,TRBV6-2/TRBV6-3,TRBJ2-1,NA,CASSYWGGGNEQFF,TGTGCCAGCAGTTATTGGGGGGGTGGGAATGAGCAGTTCTTC
TRBD2,TRBV11-1,TRBJ2-3,NA,CASSLETSGSPDTQYF,TGTGCCAGCAGCTTAGAGACTAGCGGGAGCCCCGATACGCAGTATTTT
TRBD1,TRBV3-1/TRBV3-2,TRBJ1-2,few,CASSPLTTGRKGYTF,TGTGCCAGCAGCCCCCTCACGACAGGGCGAAAGGGCTACACCTTC
NA,TRBV6-5,TRBJ2-5,NA,CASRLQETQYF,TGTGCCAGCAGATTACAAGAGACCCAGTACTTC
TRBD2,TRBV29-1,TRBJ2-7,NA,CSVEWVSGYEQYF,TGCAGCGTTGAATGGGTTAGCGGGTACGAGCAGTACTTC
NA,TRBV29-1,TRBJ2-5,few,CSVDEDYGETQYF,TGCAGCGTTGATGAGGACTACGGAGAGACCCAGTACTTC
TRBD2,TRBV7-2,TRBJ2-1,once,CASSQLAGGFYNEQFF,TGTGCCAGCAGCCAACTAGCGGGAGGGTTCTACAATGAGCAGTTCTTC
NA,TRBV28,TRBJ1-1,NA,CASSLGVMNTEAFF,TGTGCCAGCAGTTTAGGAGTTATGAACACTGAAGCTTTCTTT
TRBD1,TRBV6-2/TRBV6-3,TRBJ2-2,NA,CASSLTTGAGELFF,TGTGCCAGCAGCCTTACCACAGGGGCCGGGGAGCTGTTTTTT
TRBD2,TRBV11-2,TRBJ2-5,NA,CASSSGTSGRAGETQYF,TGTGCCAGCAGCTCCGGGACTAGCGGGAGGGCCGGGGAGACCCAGTACTTC
TRBD2,TRBV30,TRBJ2-1,NA,CAWSGLPGLAGGYEQFF,TGTGCCTGGAGTGGGCTCCCGGGACTAGCGGGAGGCTATGAGCAGTTCTTC
TRBD1,TRBV11-1,TRBJ2-5,NA,CASSLGGQGAEETQYF,TGTGCCAGCAGCTTAGGGGGACAGGGGGCTGAAGAGACCCAGTACTTC
TRBD1,TRBV5-6,TRBJ1-1,NA,CASSVDRGEVNTEAFF,TGTGCCAGCAGCGTGGACAGGGGAGAGGTGAACACTGAAGCTTTCTTT
TRBD2,TRBV5-6,TRBJ2-7,NA,CASSHGLAATYEQYF,TGTGCCAGCAGCCACGGACTAGCGGCGACCTACGAGCAGTACTTC
NA,TRBV6-5,TRBJ2-7,NA,CASRYESNYEQYF,TGTGCCAGCAGGTACGAGTCGAACTACGAGCAGTACTTC
TRBD2,TRBV9,TRBJ2-5,NA,CASSPWTSGIGETQYF,TGTGCCAGCAGCCCCTGGACTAGCGGGATTGGAGAGACCCAGTACTTC
NA,TRBV19,TRBJ1-5,NA,CASSSQGFHQPQHF,TGTGCCAGTAGCAGCCAGGGGTTCCATCAGCCCCAGCATTTT
NA,TRBV15,TRBJ1-2,NA,CATSRELDSWAGYTF,TGTGCCACCAGCAGAGAGTTGGACAGCTGGGCCGGCTACACCTTC
TRBD2,TRBV13,TRBJ2-7,once,CASSSSLAGTSSYEQYF,TGTGCCAGCAGCTCCTCCCTAGCGGGCACTAGCTCCTACGAGCAGTACTTC
NA,TRBV14,TRBJ2-3,NA,CASSQELASVSTDTQYF,TGTGCCAGCAGCCAAGAACTGGCTAGCGTAAGCACAGATACGCAGTATTTT
TRBD1,TRBV28,TRBJ1-2,NA,CASSLGQTYGYTF,TGTGCCAGCAGTTTGGGACAGACCTATGGCTACACCTTC